These 10 T cell receptor beta chains share one sample of origin, sequenced in a study of T cells in Graves' hyperthyroidism and ophthalmopathy. RNA transcripts provided the source from which TCR beta CDR3 regions were amplified. HTBI primers were employed in a first-round RT-PCR of the TCR CDR3. TCRdb reanalysed the multiplex PCR reads using MiXCR and keeps one entry per CDR3 protein. The table records fewer than 400,000 distinct CDR3 sequences, 16% of them present only once. What was sequenced was blood. The receptors come from a man aged 30 to 45 with Graves' hyperthyroidism.

V gene TRBV29-1 combines with J gene TRBJ2-3, with a possible D match to TRBD2 (5 bases). The CDR3 spans 16 residues. Germline loops: CDR1 SQVTM, CDR2 ANQGSEA. V was shortened by 0 bases and J by 0 bases, with 13 bases between the two germline ends. The CDR3 DNA is TGCAGCGTTGAAGATCTAGGAGGTTCCAGCACAGATACGCAGTATTTT. Amino acids: CSVEDLGGSSTDTQYF.

This clonotype has only a few counts. The chain employs TRBV7-2 and TRBJ2-7, with 8 bases identical to TRBD2. With 1 base clipped from V and 2 bases from J, the junction kept 4 bases outside the gene matches. Germline-derived CDR1 and CDR2 are SGHTA and FQGNSA. The CDR3 has 15 amino acids. CDR3 DNA: TGTGCCAGCAGCTTAGGTAGCGGGGCCACCTACGAGCAGTACTTC. It encodes CASSLGSGATYEQYF.

This clonotype was seen many times. The CDR3: CASSQDGGSNTGELFF. CDR3 DNA sequence: TGTGCCAGCAGCCAAGATGGAGGGTCGAACACCGGGGAGCTGTTTTTT. The chain has TRBV3-1 and TRBJ2-2, with a tentative D call TRBD2 (6 bases). V gave up 0 bases and J gave up 0 bases, with 8 bases separating them. Germline loops: CDR1 LGHDT, CDR2 YNNKEL (reference sequence). This CDR3 spans 16 amino acids.

This clonotype was counted between two and nine times. V gene TRBV24-1 combines with J gene TRBJ2-1, with 9 bases aligning to TRBD2. The germline CDR1 and CDR2 sequences are KGHDR and SFDVKD. The CDR3 is 19 amino acids. Trimming took 9 bases from V and 0 from J; bases not matched to a gene: 17. This CDR3 is CATLPGAGGFSSSYNEQFF. DNA of the CDR3: TGTGCCACCTTGCCAGGGGCGGGAGGGTTTTCTAGCTCCTACAATGAGCAGTTCTTC.

The V call is TRBV6-9, the J call TRBJ2-7, with D uncertain. CDR1 and CDR2 (germline): MNHGY, SVAAGI. CDR3 length: 15 residues. The ends were cut back, 2 bases at V and 4 bases at J, with 15 bases in the middle. The DNA of the CDR3 is TGTGCCAGCAGTTATGCCCCCAGAACCACTTACGAGCAGTACTTC. It is translated as CASSYAPRTTYEQYF.

The table lists this clonotype with a few counts. The CDR3 loop reads CASSKNRRSGNTIYF. The DNA for the CDR3 is TGTGCCAGTAGTAAAAACCGTCGCTCTGGAAACACCATATATTTT. V is TRBV19 and J is TRBJ1-3; D gene uncertain. V shed 4 bases and J shed 0 bases, with 10 bases lying between them. CDR1 is LNHDA, CDR2 SQIVND, per germline (reference sequence). The CDR3 sequence is 15 residues long.

This clonotype was detected many times. The chain carries TRBV12-3 or TRBV12-4 and TRBJ2-1; D call uncertain. The germline V and J ends were trimmed by 5 bases and 0 bases, with 8 bases remaining between them. The length of the CDR3 is 14 residues. CDR3: CASSAARSYNEQFF. Written as DNA, the CDR3 is TGTGCCAGCAGTGCGGCCCGCTCCTACAATGAGCAGTTCTTC.

The V call is TRBV20-1, the J call TRBJ2-1; D not certain. Trimming cost V 6 bases and J 6 bases, with 15 bases left between them. The germline V gene has CDR1 DFQATT and CDR2 SNEGSKA (reference sequence). The CDR3 contains 13 residues. The CDR3 region has the DNA TGCAGTGCCGTGAGTGGAAGGGCCAATGAGCAGTTCTTC. Amino acids: CSAVSGRANEQFF.

The gene calls are TRBV2 and TRBJ2-7, with 9 bases matching TRBD1. This CDR3 region has 13 residues. Trimming cost V 9 bases and J 6 bases; bases outside gene matches: 9. Germline-derived CDR1 and CDR2 are SNHLY and FYNNEI. The CDR3 loop reads CASSMGQGTEQYF. DNA of the CDR3: TGTGCCAGTTCGATGGGACAGGGAACCGAGCAGTACTTC.

CDR3 residues: CATSRDRLSQPQHF. The CDR3 DNA reads as TGTGCCACCAGCAGAGATCGTTTAAGTCAGCCCCAGCATTTT. The chain combines TRBV15 with TRBJ1-5; D uncertain. The V gene's germline CDR1 is LNHNV and CDR2 YYDKDF (reference sequence). Deletions cut 0 bases from V and 6 bases from J, with 9 bases between. CDR3 size: 14 residues.